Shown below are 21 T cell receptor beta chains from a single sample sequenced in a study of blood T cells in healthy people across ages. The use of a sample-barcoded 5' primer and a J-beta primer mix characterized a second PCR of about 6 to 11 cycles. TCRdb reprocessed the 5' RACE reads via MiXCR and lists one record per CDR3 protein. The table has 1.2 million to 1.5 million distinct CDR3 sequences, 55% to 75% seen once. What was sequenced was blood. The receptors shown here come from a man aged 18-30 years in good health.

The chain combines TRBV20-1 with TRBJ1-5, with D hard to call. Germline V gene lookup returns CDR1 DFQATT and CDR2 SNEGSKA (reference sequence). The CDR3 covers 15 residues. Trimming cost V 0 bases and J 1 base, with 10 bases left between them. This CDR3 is CSARDHRRSNQPQHF. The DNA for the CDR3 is TGCAGTGCTAGAGATCACAGAAGAAGCAATCAGCCCCAGCATTTT.

The CDR3 DNA is TGTGCCAGCAGTTACCCTGATTGGGGGGCGGATGGCTACACCTTC. Residues: CASSYPDWGADGYTF. This chain joins TRBV6-6 and TRBJ1-2, with a weak D call TRBD1 (6 bases). The germline V gene encodes CDR1 MNHNY and CDR2 SVGAGI (reference sequence). V shed 2 bases and J shed 6 bases, with 16 bases lying between them. This CDR3 has 15 amino acids.

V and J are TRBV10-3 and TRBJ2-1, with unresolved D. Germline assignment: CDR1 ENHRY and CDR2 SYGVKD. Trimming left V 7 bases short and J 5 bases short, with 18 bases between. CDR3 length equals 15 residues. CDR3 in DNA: TGTGCCATCAAGAGCGAAAGCGCTACCAACAATGAGCAGTTCTTC. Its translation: CAIKSESATNNEQFF.

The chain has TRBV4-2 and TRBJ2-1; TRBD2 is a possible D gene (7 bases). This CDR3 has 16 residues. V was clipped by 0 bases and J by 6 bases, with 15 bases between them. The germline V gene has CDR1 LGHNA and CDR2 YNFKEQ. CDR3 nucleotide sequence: TGTGCCAGCAGCCAAGAGCCCCGGGGGGCCTTCAATGAGCAGTTCTTC. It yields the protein CASSQEPRGAFNEQFF.

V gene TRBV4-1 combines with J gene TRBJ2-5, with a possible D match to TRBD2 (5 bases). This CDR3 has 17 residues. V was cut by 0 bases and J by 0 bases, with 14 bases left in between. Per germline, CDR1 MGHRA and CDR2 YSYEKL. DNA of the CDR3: TGCGCCAGCAGCCAAGACCCGGCGGGTGGTTACCAAGAGACCCAGTACTTC. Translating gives CASSQDPAGGYQETQYF.

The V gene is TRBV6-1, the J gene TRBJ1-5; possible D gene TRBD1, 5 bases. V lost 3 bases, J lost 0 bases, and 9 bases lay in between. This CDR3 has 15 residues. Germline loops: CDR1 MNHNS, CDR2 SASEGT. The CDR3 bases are TGTGCCAGCAGTGAGGGGCGGTATAGCAATCAGCCCCAGCATTTT. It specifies CASSEGRYSNQPQHF.

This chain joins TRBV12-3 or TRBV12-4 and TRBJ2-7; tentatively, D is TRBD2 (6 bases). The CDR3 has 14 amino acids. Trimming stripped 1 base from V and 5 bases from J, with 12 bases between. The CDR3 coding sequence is TGTGCCAGCAGTTTAGAGCGGAGGGACCACGAGCAGTACTTC. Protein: CASSLERRDHEQYF.

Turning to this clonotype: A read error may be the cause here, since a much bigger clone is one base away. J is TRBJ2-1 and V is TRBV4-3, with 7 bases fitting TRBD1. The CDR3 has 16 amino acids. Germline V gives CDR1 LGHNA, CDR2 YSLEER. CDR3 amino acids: CASSQGSTGIYNAQFF. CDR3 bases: TGCGCCAGCAGCCAAGGTTCGACAGGGATCTACAATGCGCAGTTCTTC.

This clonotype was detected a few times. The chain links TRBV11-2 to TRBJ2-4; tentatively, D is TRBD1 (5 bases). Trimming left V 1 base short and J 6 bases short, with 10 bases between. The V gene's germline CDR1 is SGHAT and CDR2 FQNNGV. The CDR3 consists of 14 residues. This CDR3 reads CASSLVGVGNIQYF. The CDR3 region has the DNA TGTGCCAGCAGCTTAGTAGGGGTAGGAAACATTCAGTACTTC.

Here the CDR3 DNA reads TGTGCCATCAGCGACCTCTCGGGACAGCCTCTAGGGTACAATGAGCAGTTCTTC. It yields the protein CAISDLSGQPLGYNEQFF. The rearrangement joins TRBV10-3 to TRBJ2-1; 7 bases are shared with TRBD1. The germline CDR1 and CDR2 sequences are ENHRY and SYGVKD. The CDR3 runs 18 residues. V lost 6 bases, J lost 4 bases, and 18 bases stayed unmatched.

The CDR3 region is CASMIGWGEAFF. CDR3 in DNA: TGTGCCAGCATGATCGGGTGGGGGGAAGCTTTCTTT. The rearrangement uses TRBV6-2 or TRBV6-3 and TRBJ1-1, with D perhaps matching TRBD1 (5 bases). This CDR3 contains 12 residues. The V gene's germline CDR1 is MNHEY and CDR2 SVGEGT. The V gene lost 7 bases and the J gene lost 8 bases, with 14 bases spanning the gap.

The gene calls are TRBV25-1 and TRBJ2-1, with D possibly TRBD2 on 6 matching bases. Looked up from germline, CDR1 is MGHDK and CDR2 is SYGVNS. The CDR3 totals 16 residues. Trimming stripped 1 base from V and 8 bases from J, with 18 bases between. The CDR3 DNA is TGTGCCAGCAGTGAATTTGGGGGACTTAATCCCTATGAGCAGTTCTTC. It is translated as CASSEFGGLNPYEQFF. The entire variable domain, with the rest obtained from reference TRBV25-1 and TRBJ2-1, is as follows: EADIYQTPRYLVIGTGKKITLECSQTMGHDKMYWYQQDPGMELHLIHYSYGVNSTEKGDLSSESTVSRIRTEHFPLTLESARPSHTSQYLCASSEFGGLNPYEQFFGPGTRLTVL.

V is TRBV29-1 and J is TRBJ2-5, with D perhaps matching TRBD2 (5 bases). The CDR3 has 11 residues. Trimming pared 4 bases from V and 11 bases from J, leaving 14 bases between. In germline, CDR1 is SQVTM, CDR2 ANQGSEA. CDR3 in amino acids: CSVVSGNEQYF. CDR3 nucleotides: TGCAGCGTTGTAAGCGGCAATGAGCAGTACTTC.

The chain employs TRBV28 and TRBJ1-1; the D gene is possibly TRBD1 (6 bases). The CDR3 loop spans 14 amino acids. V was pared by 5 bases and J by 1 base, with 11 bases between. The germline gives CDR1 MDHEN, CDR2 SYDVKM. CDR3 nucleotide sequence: TGTGCCAGCAGTAGCGTGACAGGGAACACTGAAGCTTTCTTT. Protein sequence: CASSSVTGNTEAFF.

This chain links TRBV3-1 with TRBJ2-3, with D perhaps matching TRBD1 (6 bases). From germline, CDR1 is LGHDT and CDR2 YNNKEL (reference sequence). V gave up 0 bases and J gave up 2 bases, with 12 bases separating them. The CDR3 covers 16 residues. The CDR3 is CASSQEPGQYTDTQYF. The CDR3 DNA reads TGTGCCAGCAGCCAAGAGCCAGGACAGTACACAGATACGCAGTATTTT.

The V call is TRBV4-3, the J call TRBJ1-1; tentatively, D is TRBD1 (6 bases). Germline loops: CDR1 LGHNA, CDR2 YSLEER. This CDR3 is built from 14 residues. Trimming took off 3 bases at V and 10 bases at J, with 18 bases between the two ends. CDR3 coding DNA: TGCGCCAGCAGCCAGGACGAGTGGGGGGCAGGAGCTTTCTTT. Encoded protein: CASSQDEWGAGAFF.

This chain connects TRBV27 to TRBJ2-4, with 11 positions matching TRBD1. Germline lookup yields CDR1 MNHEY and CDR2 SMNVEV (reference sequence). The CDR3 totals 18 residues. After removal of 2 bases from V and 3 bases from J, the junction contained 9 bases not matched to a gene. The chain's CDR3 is CASSLGTGGPVNKNIQYF. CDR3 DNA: TGTGCCAGCAGTTTAGGGACAGGGGGACCCGTTAACAAAAACATTCAGTACTTC.

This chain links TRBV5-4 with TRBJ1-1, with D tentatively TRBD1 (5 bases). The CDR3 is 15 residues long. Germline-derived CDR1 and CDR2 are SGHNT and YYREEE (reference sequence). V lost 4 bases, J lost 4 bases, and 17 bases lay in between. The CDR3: CASSPPLGGTTEAFF. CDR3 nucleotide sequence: TGTGCCAGCAGCCCTCCCCTCGGAGGGACCACTGAAGCTTTCTTT.

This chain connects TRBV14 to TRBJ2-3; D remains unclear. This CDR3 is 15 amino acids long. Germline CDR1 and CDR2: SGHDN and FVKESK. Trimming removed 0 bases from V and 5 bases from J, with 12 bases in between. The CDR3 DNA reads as TGTGCCAGCAGCCAAGAGGAGTATTGGGTAGATACGCAGTATTTT. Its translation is CASSQEEYWVDTQYF. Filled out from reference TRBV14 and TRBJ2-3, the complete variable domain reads EAGVTQFPSHSVIEKGQTVTLRCDPISGHDNLYWYRRVMGKEIKFLLHFVKESKQDESGMPNNRFLAERTGGTYSTLKVQPAELEDSGVYFCASSQEEYWVDTQYFGPGTRLTVL.

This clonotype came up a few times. The CDR3 loop reads CSARSRGWTGHYGYTF. CDR3 nucleotides: TGCAGTGCTAGATCCCGCGGGTGGACAGGCCACTATGGCTACACCTTC. The rearrangement uses TRBV20-1 and TRBJ1-2, with 7 bases fitting TRBD1. The J segment lost 3 bases and the V segment lost 2 bases, leaving 12 bases of the junction unmatched. CDR3 size: 16 residues. Germline values: CDR1 DFQATT, CDR2 SNEGSKA (reference sequence).

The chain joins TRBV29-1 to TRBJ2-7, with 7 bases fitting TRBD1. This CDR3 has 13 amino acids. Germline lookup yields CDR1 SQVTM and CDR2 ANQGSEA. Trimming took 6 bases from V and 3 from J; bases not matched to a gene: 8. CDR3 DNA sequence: TGCAGCGTCGTTTGGGACAGCTACTACGAGCAGTACTTC. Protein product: CSVVWDSYYEQYF.